Each of the 19 T cell receptor beta chains below was sequenced from the same sample in a study of blood T cell repertoires in COVID-19. Libraries were prepared by immunoSEQ multiplex PCR; TCRdb keeps only in-frame clonotypes and omits some of them. Altogether about 190,000 clones are present, around 88% being singletons, with the ten largest covering approximately 2.9%. The sequencing input was peripheral blood. The receptors were sampled from a man aged 50 to 60 with active or convalescent COVID-19.

The rearrangement uses TRBV5-6 and TRBJ2-5, with D uncertain. The germline V and J ends were trimmed by 2 bases and 2 bases, with 7 bases remaining between them. The CDR3 is 13 amino acids. The germline CDR1 and CDR2 sequences are SGHDT and YYEEEE. CDR3: CASSFPRQETQYF. The CDR3 nucleotides are TGTGCCAGCAGCTTCCCTAGACAAGAGACCCAGTACTTC.

This chain links TRBV23-1 with TRBJ1-1; TRBD1 might be the D (6 bases). TRBV23-1 is marked as an open reading frame, function uncertain. There are 17 residues in the CDR3. V lost 4 bases and J 3 bases, leaving 21 bases between the germline ends. The CDR3 DNA sequence: TGCGCCAGCAGTCCCAATCGAGGGGGGGCGCGGGACACTGAAGCTTTCTTT. Its translation: CASSPNRGGARDTEAFF.

The J gene is TRBJ2-1, the V gene TRBV27; 7 bases agree with TRBD2. Germline V gene data show CDR1 as MNHEY and CDR2 as SMNVEV (reference sequence). With 6 bases clipped from V and 6 bases from J, the junction kept 20 bases outside the gene matches. CDR3 length: 18 residues. As DNA, the CDR3 is TGTGCCAGCAGCAGAGGCAGAGCGGCGGGAGCTTCGGGCAATGAGCAGTTCTTC. This translates into CASSRGRAAGASGNEQFF.

The rearrangement joins TRBV6-6 to TRBJ2-7, with D perhaps matching TRBD2 (6 bases). V lost 6 bases, J lost 3 bases, and 12 bases lay in between. Germline CDR1 MNHNY, CDR2 SVGAGI (reference sequence). CDR3 length: 13 residues. CDR3: CASRAGTFYEQYF. DNA for the CDR3: TGTGCCAGCAGAGCCGGGACTTTCTACGAGCAGTACTTC.

This chain joins TRBV7-9 and TRBJ1-3; D unclear. Trimming took off 4 bases at V and 3 bases at J, with 10 bases between the two ends. The CDR3 totals 14 residues. CDR1 and CDR2 (germline): SEHNR, FQNEAQ (reference sequence). The CDR3 DNA reads TGTGCCAGCAGCTCCAGCGTGGATGGAAACACCATATATTTT. Translated: CASSSSVDGNTIYF.

J is TRBJ2-5 and V is TRBV5-4, with TRBD2 matching 7 bases. Trimming removed 6 bases from V and 4 bases from J; junction bases left unmatched: 9. There are 14 residues in the CDR3. Germline loops: CDR1 SGHNT, CDR2 YYREEE (reference sequence). CDR3 in DNA: TGTGCCAGCACTGGGGGGGGTGCGGGAGAGACCCAGTACTTC. Amino acid sequence: CASTGGGAGETQYF.

The chain links TRBV4-1 to TRBJ1-3; D unclear. The ends were cut back, 4 bases at V and 0 bases at J, with 10 bases in the middle. The CDR3 runs 15 residues. Germline assignment: CDR1 MGHRA and CDR2 YSYEKL. The CDR3 DNA sequence: TGCGCCAGCAGCCCCACTCGGGTCTCTGGAAACACCATATATTTT. Protein sequence: CASSPTRVSGNTIYF.

The CDR3 coding sequence is TGCGCCAGCAGCTTTTCTGGGACTAGCGGTTACAATGAGCAGTTCTTC. Amino acids: CASSFSGTSGYNEQFF. V is TRBV5-1 and J is TRBJ2-1; 11 bases are a match to TRBD2. Germline CDR1 and CDR2: SGHRS and YFSETQ. The CDR3 extends over 16 amino acids. Trimming cost V 2 bases and J 4 bases; bases outside gene matches: 5.

This clone was recorded only once. This chain joins TRBV7-9 and TRBJ2-7, with 15 bases lining up with TRBD2. J was trimmed by 4 bases and V by 5 bases; bases with no gene match: 12. Germline V CDR1 and CDR2: SEHNR, FQNEAQ (reference sequence). The CDR3 contains 18 residues. In DNA, the CDR3 is TGTGCCAGCAGCAACGCGAGGGTCGGGACTAGCGGGGGGTACGAGCAGTACTTC. Protein sequence: CASSNARVGTSGGYEQYF.

This clone was counted a few times. The chain uses TRBV2 and TRBJ2-3; no clear D gene. This CDR3 spans 12 amino acids. Germline V CDR1 and CDR2: SNHLY, FYNNEI. The ends were cut back, 1 base at V and 5 bases at J, with 4 bases in the middle. CDR3 loop: CASSEGGDTQYF. DNA of the CDR3: TGTGCCAGCAGTGAAGGCGGAGATACGCAGTATTTT.

This sequence joins TRBV28 and TRBJ2-2, with TRBD1 matching 7 bases. V shed 6 bases, J shed 1 base, and the junction held 5 bases outside the gene matches. CDR3 size: 15 residues. The germline gives CDR1 MDHEN, CDR2 SYDVKM. The CDR3, as DNA: TGTGCCAGCAGGCCCGGGACAGTGAACACCGGGGAGCTGTTTTTT. It translates to CASRPGTVNTGELFF.

The chain combines TRBV29-1 with TRBJ1-1, with 8 nucleotides matching TRBD1. There are 13 residues in the CDR3. Germline CDR1 reads SQVTM; CDR2 reads ANQGSEA. V gave up 0 bases and J gave up 12 bases; unmatched junction bases: 9. This CDR3 reads CSVEDQQGAGSFF. DNA of the CDR3: TGCAGCGTTGAAGATCAGCAGGGGGCTGGATCTTTCTTT. Variable domain in full (rest from reference TRBV29-1 and TRBJ1-1): SAVISQKPSRDICQRGTSLTIQCQVDSQVTMMFWYRQQPGQSLTLIATANQGSEATYESGFVIDKFPISRPNLTFSTLTVSNMSPEDSSIYLCSVEDQQGAGSFFGQGTRLTVV.

The chain links TRBV5-1 to TRBJ1-2; 9 bases match TRBD1. Per germline, CDR1 SGHRS and CDR2 YFSETQ. The V and J ends lost 6 bases and 8 bases, in that order; junction bases with no gene match: 14. The CDR3 contains 15 residues. The CDR3 loop reads CASNSPGTGTDGYTF. CDR3 DNA: TGCGCCAGCAATTCCCCCGGGACAGGGACGGACGGCTACACCTTC.

In this sample, this clone turned up a few times. The chain couples TRBV7-3 to TRBJ2-2, with 8 bases lining up with TRBD2. From germline, CDR1 is SGHTA and CDR2 FQGTGA. The V and J ends lost 3 bases and 0 bases, in that order; junction bases with no gene match: 0. The CDR3 length is 15 residues. The CDR3 loop is CASSFSGTNTGELFF. In nucleotides, the CDR3 is TGTGCCAGCAGCTTTAGCGGGACGAACACCGGGGAGCTGTTTTTT.

The DNA for the CDR3 is TGTGCCACCCCCCCGGCAGGGTCCCCAGATACGCAGTATTTT. Protein sequence: CATPPAGSPDTQYF. The V call is TRBV6-4, the J call TRBJ2-3; maybe TRBD1 (5 bases). Trimming removed 10 bases at V and 4 bases at J, with 18 bases between. The CDR3 consists of 14 residues. The germline gives CDR1 MRHNA, CDR2 SNTAGT.

This sequence joins TRBV3-1 (or the pseudogene TRBV3-2) and TRBJ1-1, with D possibly being TRBD1 (5 bases). CDR3 length: 14 amino acids. Trimming removed 4 bases from V and 2 bases from J, with 11 bases in between. CDR1 and CDR2 (germline): LGHDT, YNNKEL (reference sequence). The CDR3: CASSLGGVNTEAFF. In DNA form, the CDR3 reads TGTGCCAGCAGCCTTGGGGGGGTTAACACTGAAGCTTTCTTT.

In regard to this clone: This same CDR3 is encoded by further DNA sequences in the sample. This chain links TRBV6-5 with TRBJ2-3, with 10 bases matching TRBD1. The ends lost 6 bases at V and 3 bases at J; junction bases unmatched: 6. CDR1 and CDR2 from the germline V gene are MNHEY and SVGAGI. CDR3 size: 15 residues. The CDR3 protein is CASSHRDRGTDTQYF. CDR3 nucleotides: TGTGCCAGCAGCCACCGGGACAGGGGAACAGATACGCAGTATTTT.

The gene calls are TRBV7-2 and TRBJ1-2; 7 bases map to TRBD1. V shed 5 bases, J shed 8 bases, and the junction held 14 bases outside the gene matches. Germline CDR1 reads SGHTA; CDR2 reads FQGNSA. There are 15 residues in the CDR3. CDR3 in amino acids: CASSPRTGEVGGYTF. The CDR3 nucleotides read TGTGCCAGCAGCCCAAGGACAGGCGAGGTGGGGGGCTACACCTTC.

The chain recombines TRBV4-2 with TRBJ2-3; D may be TRBD1 (7 bases). The CDR3 loop spans 17 amino acids. V lost 1 base and J lost 2, with 16 bases in between. The germline V gene encodes CDR1 LGHNA and CDR2 YNFKEQ. In DNA, the CDR3 is TGTGCCAGCAGCCAAGGGACCAGGGGGGCCTTCACAGATACGCAGTATTTT. Translation: CASSQGTRGAFTDTQYF.